The 2 T cell receptor beta chains below come from one sample, sequenced in a study of blood T cell repertoires in COVID-19. Assay used: immunoSEQ multiplex PCR; TCRdb lists only in-frame clones, some missing. The data hold under 150,000 clones, with 84% observed a single time. Material for sequencing was PBMCs or T cells enriched from blood (not recorded which). Receptor source: a man aged 50 to 60 in a cohort exposed to, infected with or recovered from COVID-19 (not recorded which).

The gene calls are TRBV28 and TRBJ1-2; 12 bases align to TRBD1. The CDR3 spans 16 residues. Germline V gives CDR1 MDHEN, CDR2 SYDVKM. The V gene end was trimmed by 8 bases and the J gene end by 5 bases; junction bases not matched to a gene: 12. The CDR3 spells CASCPGTGGDLYGYTF. CDR3 nucleotides: TGTGCCAGCTGCCCCGGGACAGGGGGCGACCTTTATGGCTACACCTTC.

This rearrangement joins TRBV11-3 to TRBJ2-7, with 7 bases matching TRBD1. The germline gives CDR1 SGHNT, CDR2 YENEEA. This CDR3 spans 15 amino acids. With V trimmed by 5 bases and J by 3 bases, 10 bases remained unmatched. DNA for the CDR3: TGTGCCAGCAGCCTCGGGACAGCTGGCGTCTACGAGCAGTACTTC. It is translated as CASSLGTAGVYEQYF. The full variable domain, its missing parts supplied by reference TRBV11-3 and TRBJ2-7, is EAGVVQSPRYKIIEKKQPVAFWCNPISGHNTLYWYLQNLGQGPELLIRYENEEAVDDSQLPKDRFSAERLKGVDSTLKIQPAELGDSAVYLCASSLGTAGVYEQYFGPGTRLTVT.